These 19 T cell receptor beta chains share one sample of origin, sequenced in a study of persistence of HIV-infected CD4 T cells. The libraries were made with immunoSEQ version 4 in survey mode. Profiled with immunoSEQ multiplex PCR; TCRdb holds only in-frame clones, not every one. The data show roughly 64,000 clones, about 81% seen once. These TCRs are of unknown antigen specificity. Cells were stimulated with overlapping HIV-1 Gag 15-mer peptides. Memory cells lacking CD40L and CD69 with high CD45RO were sorted. The source was CD4+ T cells sorted from PBMCs after approximately 19-hour stimulation, collected from a patient who received antiretroviral therapy. These receptors were taken from an adult man with HIV who was CMV-seropositive.

This clone was observed a handful of times. The chain carries TRBV18 and TRBJ1-6, with TRBD1 matching 7 bases. The CDR3 covers 15 residues. Germline-derived CDR1 and CDR2 are KGHSH and LQKENI. Unmatched junction bases numbered 4, after V lost 2 bases and J lost 6 bases. The CDR3 is CASSPDQGGNSPLHF. In nucleotides, the CDR3 is TGTGCCAGCTCACCAGATCAGGGGGGTAATTCACCCCTCCACTTT.

The J gene is TRBJ2-7, the V gene TRBV6-6; 8 nucleotides agree with TRBD1. Germline CDR1 is MNHNY and CDR2 is SVGAGI (reference sequence). Trimming at V came to 7 bases and at J to 9 bases, leaving 8 bases not matched to a gene. This CDR3 is 12 amino acids long. The CDR3 loop is CASTAGGEGQYF. DNA of the CDR3: TGTGCCAGCACGGCAGGGGGCGAAGGGCAGTACTTC.

In its sample, this clone was seen once. This chain connects TRBV15 to TRBJ2-1, with 11 bases fitting TRBD2. CDR1 and CDR2 from the germline V gene are LNHNV and YYDKDF (reference sequence). V dropped 0 bases and J dropped 15; count of bases not matched to a gene: 10. The CDR3 loop spans 15 amino acids. The CDR3 loop is CATSRDQTSGDHRFF. CDR3 coding DNA: TGTGCCACCAGCAGAGATCAGACTAGCGGGGATCATAGGTTCTTC. Filled out from reference TRBV15 and TRBJ2-1, the complete variable domain reads DAMVIQNPRYQVTQFGKPVTLSCSQTLNHNVMYWYQQKSSQAPKLLFHYYDKDFNNEADTPDNFQSRRPNTSFCFLDIRSPGLGDTAMYLCATSRDQTSGDHRFFGPGTRLTVL.

CDR3 coding DNA: TGCGCCAGCAGTGCCGGGACAGGGCCTAGCACAGATACGCAGTATTTT. Protein sequence: CASSAGTGPSTDTQYF. This rearrangement joins TRBV10-1 to TRBJ2-3; 9 bases map to TRBD1. Germline-derived CDR1 and CDR2 are WNHNN and SYGVQD (reference sequence). Trimming cost V 4 bases and J 0 bases; bases outside gene matches: 5. The CDR3 is 16 residues long.

This clone has more than one count but fewer than ten. The V gene is TRBV5-5, the J gene TRBJ1-1; 8 bases are shared with TRBD1. In germline, CDR1 is SGHKS, CDR2 YYEKEE (reference sequence). The V segment lost 4 bases and the J segment 2 bases; nucleotides outside the gene matches: 10. The CDR3 runs 16 residues. CDR3 DNA: TGTGCCAGCAGCCTGGACAGGGCCCGGGCCAACACTGAAGCTTTCTTT. This codes for CASSLDRARANTEAFF. Full variable domain (remainder filled in from reference TRBV5-5 and TRBJ1-1): DAGVTQSPTHLIKTRGQQVTLRCSPISGHKSVSWYQQVLGQGPQFIFQYYEKEERGRGNFPDRFSARQFPNYSSELNVNALLLGDSALYLCASSLDRARANTEAFFGQGTRLTVV.

There are many counts of this clone. V usage is TRBV27 and J usage is TRBJ1-5, with TRBD1 matching 7 bases. Germline-derived CDR1 and CDR2 are MNHEY and SMNVEV (reference sequence). The V segment lost 4 bases and the J segment 0 bases; nucleotides outside the gene matches: 3. This CDR3 is 15 amino acids long. The CDR3 sequence is CASSSRDSSNQPQHF. DNA of the CDR3: TGTGCCAGCAGTTCTCGGGACAGTAGCAATCAGCCCCAGCATTTT.

The chain recombines TRBV10-2 with TRBJ1-5; D call uncertain. The CDR3 length is 13 residues. V shed 5 bases and J shed 4 bases, with 9 bases lying between them. From germline, CDR1 is WSHSY and CDR2 SAAADI. The CDR3: CASSRRGNQPQHF. The CDR3, as DNA: TGCGCCAGCAGTCGGCGGGGAAATCAGCCCCAGCATTTT.

CDR3 in DNA: TGTGCCAGCAGCTTGCCCGGATCAGATACGCAGTATTTT. This translates into CASSLPGSDTQYF. The chain is built from TRBV5-4 and TRBJ2-3; no clear D gene. Germline CDR1 and CDR2: SGHNT and YYREEE (reference sequence). V was pared by 1 base and J by 4 bases, with 7 bases between. This CDR3 contains 13 residues.

The gene calls are TRBV28 and TRBJ1-1; perhaps TRBD1 as D (6 bases). Germline V gives CDR1 MDHEN, CDR2 SYDVKM. V lost 8 bases, J lost 11 bases, and 21 bases lay in between. The CDR3 contains 13 residues. CDR3 coding DNA: TGTGCCAGCCTCCTAGGGGGACACATCATCGCTTTCTTT. The encoded protein is CASLLGGHIIAFF.

Remarks on this clone: In the same sample, other DNA sequences code for this CDR3. The chain couples TRBV5-1 to TRBJ1-5; D may be TRBD1 (6 bases). The CDR3 extends over 13 amino acids. Germline V gene data show CDR1 as SGHRS and CDR2 as YFSETQ. Trimming removed 0 bases from V and 5 bases from J, with 6 bases in between. CDR3 DNA sequence: TGCGCCAGCAGCTTGGGACAGGATCAGCCCCAGCATTTT. Amino acids: CASSLGQDQPQHF.

This rearrangement joins TRBV10-1 to TRBJ2-7; D possibly corresponds to TRBD2 (6 bases). Germline CDR1 reads WNHNN; CDR2 reads SYGVQD (reference sequence). V was trimmed by 10 bases and J by 12 bases, leaving 22 bases between them. This CDR3 spans 12 amino acids. The DNA of the CDR3 is TGCGCCACCCCAGTGGAGGGGCCCAAGGGGTACTTC. Amino acid sequence: CATPVEGPKGYF.

This clone was observed a single time. The chain couples TRBV4-1 to TRBJ2-1, with D possibly being TRBD1 (5 bases). The V end was cut by 2 bases, the J end by 10 bases, with 21 bases between. Germline values: CDR1 MGHRA, CDR2 YSYEKL. There are 16 residues in the CDR3. As DNA, the CDR3 is TGCGCCAGCAGCCAACATCCAGGGCAGACAGTTGGGGAGCAGTTCTTC. Translation gives CASSQHPGQTVGEQFF.

The chain employs TRBV19 and TRBJ1-1, with D perhaps TRBD1 (5 bases). CDR1 and CDR2 from the germline V gene are LNHDA and SQIVND (reference sequence). The CDR3 spans 13 residues. V lost 7 bases to trimming and J lost 1 base, with 10 bases between them. The CDR3 spells CASKVTANTEAFF. CDR3 sequence (DNA): TGTGCCAGTAAAGTGACAGCGAACACTGAAGCTTTCTTT.

V is TRBV19 and J is TRBJ2-4; TRBD1 might be the D (6 bases). The CDR3 is made up of 13 amino acids. With 3 bases removed from V and 7 bases from J, the gap between germline ends came to 10 bases. The germline gives CDR1 LNHDA, CDR2 SQIVND (reference sequence). The CDR3: CASSMDSKNIQYF. The CDR3, as DNA: TGTGCCAGTAGTATGGACAGTAAGAACATTCAGTACTTC.

This clone has just one count. The V gene is TRBV28, the J gene TRBJ1-1; D possibly corresponds to TRBD1 (5 bases). The CDR3 length is 17 residues. Germline lookup yields CDR1 MDHEN and CDR2 SYDVKM. V lost 5 bases and J 0 bases, leaving 19 bases between the germline ends. CDR3 DNA: TGTGCCAGCAGTGCCTATAGGGGAGACCAGATGAACACTGAAGCTTTCTTT. It encodes CASSAYRGDQMNTEAFF.

The chain carries TRBV5-1 and TRBJ2-3, with TRBD1 matching over 11 bases. The germline CDR1 and CDR2 sequences are SGHRS and YFSETQ. After removal of 0 bases from V and 6 bases from J, the junction contained 3 bases not matched to a gene. There are 15 residues in the CDR3. CDR3 region: CASSLGTGGVDTQYF. The CDR3 bases are TGCGCCAGCAGCTTGGGGACAGGGGGCGTGGATACGCAGTATTTT.

This sequence joins TRBV6-5 and TRBJ1-2; D ambiguous. The CDR3 extends over 13 amino acids. Trimming removed 6 bases at V and 8 bases at J, with 16 bases between. From germline, CDR1 is MNHEY and CDR2 SVGAGI. The CDR3 here is CASRPPSPGGYTF. Here the CDR3 DNA reads TGTGCCAGCAGACCCCCTTCCCCGGGAGGCTACACCTTC.

This clone was seen just once. The chain carries TRBV7-9 and TRBJ1-1, with D tentatively TRBD1 (5 bases). Germline V gene lookup returns CDR1 SEHNR and CDR2 FQNEAQ (reference sequence). The V end lost 2 bases, the J end lost 1 base, and 11 bases lay between the germline ends. The CDR3 is 15 residues long. CDR3 in amino acids: CASSLQGTGNTEAFF. The DNA of the CDR3 is TGTGCCAGCAGCTTACAGGGTACCGGGAACACTGAAGCTTTCTTT. Full variable domain (remainder filled in from reference TRBV7-9 and TRBJ1-1): DTGVSQNPRHKITKRGQNVTFRCDPISEHNRLYWYRQTLGQGPEFLTYFQNEAQLEKSRLLSDRFSAERPKGSFSTLEIQRTEQGDSAMYLCASSLQGTGNTEAFFGQGTRLTVV.

This chain connects TRBV7-8 to TRBJ1-1, with D perhaps TRBD1 (5 bases). CDR3 length equals 13 residues. The V gene's germline CDR1 is SGHVS and CDR2 FQNEAQ. Trimming took 3 bases from V and 11 from J, leaving 16 bases between them. The CDR3 is CASSLEPTASAFF. The CDR3 DNA is TGTGCCAGCAGCTTGGAACCGACAGCTTCGGCTTTCTTT.